This is a list of T cell receptor beta chains from one sample in a study of vaccination effects on CD4 cells after COVID-19. The assay was immunoSEQ multiplex PCR, and TCRdb's table has in-frame clones only and misses some. The sample records 15,000 to 20,000 clones, about 78% being singletons. No cognate antigen is known for these TCRs. This specimen consisted of CD4+ T cells from PBMCs cultured with HCoV-NL63 spike peptides, obtained after COVID-19 vaccination. The source of these receptors is a human donor who received a COVID-19 vaccine. Both conserved end residues are part of each CDR3. Each record gives: J gene, D gene, clone size, V gene, CDR3 DNA, CDR3 protein. A D gene is named only where the DNA matches it firmly. Clone size is shown for a subset of rows, as once, few, many or a class of expanded clone.

>TRBJ1-3|NA|NA|TRBV7-8
TGTGCCAGCAGCCCCCGACAGGCTAACAGGGCTGGAAACACCATATATTTT
CASSPRQANRAGNTIYF
>TRBJ1-6|TRBD1|NA|TRBV27
TGTGCCAGCAGGACAGGGGTGATACCCCTCCACTTT
CASRTGVIPLHF
>TRBJ1-1|NA|NA|TRBV27
TGTGCCAGCAGTTTATCCCGGCGGACTGAAGCTTTCTTT
CASSLSRRTEAFF
>TRBJ2-7|NA|NA|TRBV14
TGTGCCAGCAGCCAACATGGGGGCTCCTACGAGCAGTACTTC
CASSQHGGSYEQYF
>TRBJ2-4|TRBD2|NA|TRBV3-1/TRBV3-2
TGTGCCAGCAGCAAGGGACTAGCGGGGGGGCTTGGCAAAAACATTCAGTACTTC
CASSKGLAGGLGKNIQYF
>TRBJ2-7|NA|NA|TRBV18
TGTGCCAGCTCACCACCCTCGTCCGAGCAGTACTTC
CASSPPSSEQYF
>TRBJ1-1|NA|once|TRBV6-5
TGTGCCAGCAGTTACTCGTTAGGGCAGTGGGCTGAAGCTTTCTTT
CASSYSLGQWAEAFF
>TRBJ1-6|TRBD1|NA|TRBV5-1
TGCGCCAGCCCGAAACCAGGGGGTTCACCCCTCCACTTT
CASPKPGGSPLHF
>TRBJ2-1|TRBD2|once|TRBV15
TGTGCCACCAGCAGAGGGGGGGGGAACTGGGAGCAGTTCTTC
CATSRGGGNWEQFF
>TRBJ1-3|TRBD1|NA|TRBV30
TGTGCCAGACAGGGGGTCACTGGAAACACCATATATTTT
CARQGVTGNTIYF
>TRBJ1-2|TRBD1|NA|TRBV18
TGTGCCAGCTCACCCCCGGGACAGGGAGGATATGGCTACACCTTC
CASSPPGQGGYGYTF
>TRBJ1-1|NA|NA|TRBV3-1/TRBV3-2
TGTGCCAGCAGCCAAGAAGACAGAAACACTGAAGCTTTCTTT
CASSQEDRNTEAFF
>TRBJ2-3|NA|NA|TRBV21-1
TGTGCCAGCAGCAAAGTAGGGTTTAGAGATACGCAGTATTTT
CASSKVGFRDTQYF
>TRBJ1-2|TRBD1|NA|TRBV6-5
TGTGCCAGCAGGATCGGGACAGGGGTTATTTTCTACACCTTC
CASRIGTGVIFYTF
>TRBJ2-7|NA|NA|TRBV24-1
TGTGCCACCAGTCAAGACGCCGTGGGCGAGCAGTACTTC
CATSQDAVGEQYF